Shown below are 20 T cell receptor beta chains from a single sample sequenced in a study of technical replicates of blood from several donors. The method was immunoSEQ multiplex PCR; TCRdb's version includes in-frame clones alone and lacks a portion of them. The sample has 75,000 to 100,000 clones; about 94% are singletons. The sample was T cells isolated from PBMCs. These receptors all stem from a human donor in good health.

The DNA of the CDR3 is TGTGCCACCAGCAGAGAGGGGGAGGGCTATGCGCAGTACTTC. This encodes CATSREGEGYAQYF. The chain recombines TRBV15 with TRBJ2-7, with 7 bases aligning to TRBD2. The length of the CDR3 is 14 residues. Germline CDR1 reads LNHNV; CDR2 reads YYDKDF (reference sequence). Trimming cost V 0 bases and J 9 bases; bases outside gene matches: 8.

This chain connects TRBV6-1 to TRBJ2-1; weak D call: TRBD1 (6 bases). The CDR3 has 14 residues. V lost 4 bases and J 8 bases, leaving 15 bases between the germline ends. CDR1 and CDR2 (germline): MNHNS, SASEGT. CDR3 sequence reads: CASSAQGFGDEQFF. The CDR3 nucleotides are TGTGCCAGCAGTGCTCAGGGGTTTGGAGATGAGCAGTTCTTC.

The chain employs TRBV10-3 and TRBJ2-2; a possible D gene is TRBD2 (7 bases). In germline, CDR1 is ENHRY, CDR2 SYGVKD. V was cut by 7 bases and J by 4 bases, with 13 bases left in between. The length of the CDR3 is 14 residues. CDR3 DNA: TGTGCCATCAAGGGGGGGACTACCACCGGGGAGCTGTTTTTT. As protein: CAIKGGTTTGELFF.

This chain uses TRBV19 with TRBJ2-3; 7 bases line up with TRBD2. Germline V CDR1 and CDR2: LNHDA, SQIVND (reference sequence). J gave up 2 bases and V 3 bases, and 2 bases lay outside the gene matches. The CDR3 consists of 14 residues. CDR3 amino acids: CASSIQRDTDTQYF. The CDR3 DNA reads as TGTGCCAGTAGTATCCAGCGGGACACAGATACGCAGTATTTT.

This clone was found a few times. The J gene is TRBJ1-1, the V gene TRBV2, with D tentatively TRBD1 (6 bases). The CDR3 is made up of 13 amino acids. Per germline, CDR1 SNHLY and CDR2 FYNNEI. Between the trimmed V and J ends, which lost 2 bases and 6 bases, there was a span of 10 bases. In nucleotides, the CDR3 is TGTGCCAGCAGTGAATCCTGGACAGCTGAAGCTTTCTTT. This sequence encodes CASSESWTAEAFF.

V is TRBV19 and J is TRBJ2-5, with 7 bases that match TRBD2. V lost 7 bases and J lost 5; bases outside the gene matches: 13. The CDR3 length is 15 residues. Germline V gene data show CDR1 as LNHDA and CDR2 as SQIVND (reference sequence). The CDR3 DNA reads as TGTGCCAGTACCCCAGAGGCGGGAGACATGGAGACCCAGTACTTC. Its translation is CASTPEAGDMETQYF.

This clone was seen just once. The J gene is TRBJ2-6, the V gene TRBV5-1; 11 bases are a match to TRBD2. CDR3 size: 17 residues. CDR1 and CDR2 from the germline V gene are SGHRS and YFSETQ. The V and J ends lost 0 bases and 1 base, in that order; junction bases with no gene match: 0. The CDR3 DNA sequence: TGCGCCAGCAGCTTGGGACTAGCGGGGTCTGGGGCCAACGTCCTGACTTTC. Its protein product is CASSLGLAGSGANVLTF.

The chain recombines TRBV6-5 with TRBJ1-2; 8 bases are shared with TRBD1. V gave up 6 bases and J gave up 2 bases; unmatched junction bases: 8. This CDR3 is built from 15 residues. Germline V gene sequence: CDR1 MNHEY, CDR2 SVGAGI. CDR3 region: CASSLTGGANYGYTF. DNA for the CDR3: TGTGCCAGCAGCCTCACAGGGGGTGCCAACTATGGCTACACCTTC.

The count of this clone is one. The CDR3 is CASSLAGSNQVPGELFF. The CDR3 DNA reads TGTGCCAGCAGCTTGGCCGGGTCCAACCAAGTCCCCGGGGAGCTGTTTTTT. The gene calls are TRBV5-6 and TRBJ2-2, with D hard to call. Germline CDR1 reads SGHDT; CDR2 reads YYEEEE. There are 17 residues in the CDR3. V lost 0 bases and J 6 bases, leaving 18 bases between the germline ends.

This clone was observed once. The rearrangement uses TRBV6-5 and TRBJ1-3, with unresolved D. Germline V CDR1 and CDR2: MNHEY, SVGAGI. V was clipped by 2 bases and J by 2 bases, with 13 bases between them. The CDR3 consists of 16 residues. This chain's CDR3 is CASSYTGEFAGNTIYF. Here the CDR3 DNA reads TGTGCCAGCAGTTACACCGGGGAATTTGCTGGAAACACCATATATTTT.

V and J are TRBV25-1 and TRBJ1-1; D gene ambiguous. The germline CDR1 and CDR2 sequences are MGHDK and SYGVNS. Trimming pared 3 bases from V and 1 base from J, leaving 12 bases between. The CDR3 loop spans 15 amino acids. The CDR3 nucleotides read TGTGCCAGCAGTGAGGGGAGGGCCCGGAACACTGAAGCTTTCTTT. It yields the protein CASSEGRARNTEAFF.

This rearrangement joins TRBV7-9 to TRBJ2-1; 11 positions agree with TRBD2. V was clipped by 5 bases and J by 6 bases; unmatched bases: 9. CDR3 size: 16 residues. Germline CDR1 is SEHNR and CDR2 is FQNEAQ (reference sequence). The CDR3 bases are TGTGCCAGCAGCCCCCCTGAGGGACTAGCGGTCAATGAGCAGTTCTTC. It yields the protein CASSPPEGLAVNEQFF.

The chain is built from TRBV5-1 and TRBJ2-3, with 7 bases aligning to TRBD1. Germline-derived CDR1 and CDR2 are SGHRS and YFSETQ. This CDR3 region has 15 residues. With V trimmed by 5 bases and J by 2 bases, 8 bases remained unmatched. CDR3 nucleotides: TGCGCCAGCAGTCAAGGACAGGCCCCCACAGATACGCAGTATTTT. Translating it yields CASSQGQAPTDTQYF.

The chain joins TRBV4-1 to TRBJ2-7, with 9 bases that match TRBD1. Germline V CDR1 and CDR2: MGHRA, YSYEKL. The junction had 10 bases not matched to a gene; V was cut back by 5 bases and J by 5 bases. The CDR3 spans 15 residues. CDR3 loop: CASSSHGQGTDEQYF. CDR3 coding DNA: TGCGCCAGCAGCTCTCATGGACAGGGGACAGACGAGCAGTACTTC.

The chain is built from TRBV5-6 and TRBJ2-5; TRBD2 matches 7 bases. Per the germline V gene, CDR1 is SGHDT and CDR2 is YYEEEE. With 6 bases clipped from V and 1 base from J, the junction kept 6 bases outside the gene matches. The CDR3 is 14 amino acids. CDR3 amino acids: CASIMGGVQETQYF. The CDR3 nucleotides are TGTGCCAGCATTATGGGGGGGGTCCAAGAGACCCAGTACTTC.

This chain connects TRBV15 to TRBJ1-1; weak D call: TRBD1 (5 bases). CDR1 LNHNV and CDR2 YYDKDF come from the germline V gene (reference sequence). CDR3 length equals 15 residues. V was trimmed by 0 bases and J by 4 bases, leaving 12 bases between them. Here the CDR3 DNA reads TGTGCCACCAGCAGAGACCGCCGGGGGAGCACTGAAGCTTTCTTT. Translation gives CATSRDRRGSTEAFF.

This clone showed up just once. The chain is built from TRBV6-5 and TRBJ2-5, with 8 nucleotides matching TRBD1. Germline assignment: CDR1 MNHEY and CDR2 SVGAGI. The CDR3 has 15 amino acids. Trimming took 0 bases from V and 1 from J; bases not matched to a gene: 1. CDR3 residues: CASSYSTGAQETQYF. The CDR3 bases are TGTGCCAGCAGTTACTCGACAGGGGCCCAAGAGACCCAGTACTTC.

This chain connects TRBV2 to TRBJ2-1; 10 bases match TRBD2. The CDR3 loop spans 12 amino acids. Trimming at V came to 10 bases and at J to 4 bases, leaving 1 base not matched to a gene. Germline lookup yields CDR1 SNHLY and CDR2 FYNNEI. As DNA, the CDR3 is TGTGCCACTAGCGGGGGTTACAATGAGCAGTTCTTC. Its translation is CATSGGYNEQFF. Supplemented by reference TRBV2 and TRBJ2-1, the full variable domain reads EPEVTQTPSHQVTQMGQEVILRCVPISNHLYFYWYRQILGQKVEFLVSFYNNEISEKSEIFDDQFSVERPDGSNFTLKIRSTKLEDSAMYFCATSGGYNEQFFGPGTRLTVL.

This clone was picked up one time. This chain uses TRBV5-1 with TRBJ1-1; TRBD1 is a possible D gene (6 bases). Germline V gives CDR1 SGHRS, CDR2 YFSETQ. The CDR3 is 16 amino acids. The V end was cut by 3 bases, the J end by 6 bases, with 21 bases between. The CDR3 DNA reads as TGCGCCAGCAGCTCACCCTCAATTAGACAGGCGTCTGAAGCTTTCTTT. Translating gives CASSSPSIRQASEAFF.

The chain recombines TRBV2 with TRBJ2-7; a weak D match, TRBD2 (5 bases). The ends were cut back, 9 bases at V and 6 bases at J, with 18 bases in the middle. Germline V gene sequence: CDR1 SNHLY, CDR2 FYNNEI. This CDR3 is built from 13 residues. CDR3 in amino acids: CASHSDSTGEQYF. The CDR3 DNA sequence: TGTGCCAGTCATTCGGACTCGACGGGCGAGCAGTACTTC.